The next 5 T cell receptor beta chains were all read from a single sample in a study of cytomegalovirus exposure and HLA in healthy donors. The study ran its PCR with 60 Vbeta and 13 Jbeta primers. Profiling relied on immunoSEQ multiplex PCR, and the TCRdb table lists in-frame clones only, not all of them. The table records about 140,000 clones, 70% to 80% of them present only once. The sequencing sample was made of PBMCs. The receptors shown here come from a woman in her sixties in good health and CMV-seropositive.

The DNA for the CDR3 is TGTGCCAGCAGCTTAAAATTCTCCCCTCTCTCTGGGGCCAACGTCCTGACTTTC. Its protein is CASSLKFSPLSGANVLTF. The rearrangement uses TRBV7-3 and TRBJ2-6; D remains ambiguous. This CDR3 has 18 amino acids. Trimming removed 1 base at V and 0 bases at J, with 13 bases between. Per germline, CDR1 SGHTA and CDR2 FQGTGA. The variable domain in full, completed from reference TRBV7-3 and TRBJ2-6, reads GAGVSQTPSNKVTEKGKYVELRCDPISGHTALYWYRQSLGQGPEFLIYFQGTGAADDSGLPNDRFFAVRPEGSVSTLKIQRTERGDSAVYLCASSLKFSPLSGANVLTFGAGSRLTVL.

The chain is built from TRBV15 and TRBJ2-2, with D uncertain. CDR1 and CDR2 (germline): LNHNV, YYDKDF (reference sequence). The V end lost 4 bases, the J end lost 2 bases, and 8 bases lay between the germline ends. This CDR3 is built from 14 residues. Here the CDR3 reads CATSKNTNTGELFF. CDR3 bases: TGTGCCACCAGCAAAAACACAAACACCGGGGAGCTGTTTTTT.

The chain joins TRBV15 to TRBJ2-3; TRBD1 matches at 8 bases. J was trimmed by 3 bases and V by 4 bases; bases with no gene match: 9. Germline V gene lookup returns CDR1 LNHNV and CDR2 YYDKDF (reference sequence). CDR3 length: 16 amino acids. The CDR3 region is CATSNQRTGRTDTQYF. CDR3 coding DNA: TGTGCCACCAGCAACCAAAGGACAGGGAGGACAGATACGCAGTATTTT.

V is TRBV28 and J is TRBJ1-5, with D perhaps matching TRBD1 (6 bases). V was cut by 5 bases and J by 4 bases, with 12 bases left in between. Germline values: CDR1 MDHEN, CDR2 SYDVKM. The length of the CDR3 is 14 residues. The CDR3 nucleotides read TGTGCCAGCAGTATAATACAGGGAAATCAGCCCCAGCATTTT. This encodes CASSIIQGNQPQHF. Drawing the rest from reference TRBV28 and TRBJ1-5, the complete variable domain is DVKVTQSSRYLVKRTGEKVFLECVQDMDHENMFWYRQDPGLGLRLIYFSYDVKMKEKGDIPEGYSVSREKKERFSLILESASTNQTSMYLCASSIIQGNQPQHFGDGTRLSIL.

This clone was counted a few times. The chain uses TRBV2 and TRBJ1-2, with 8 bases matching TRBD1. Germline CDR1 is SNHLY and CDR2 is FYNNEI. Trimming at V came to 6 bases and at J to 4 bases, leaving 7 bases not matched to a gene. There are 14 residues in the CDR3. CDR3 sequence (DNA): TGTGCCAGCAGGGCGACAGGGGCAGCCTATGGCTACACCTTC. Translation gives CASRATGAAYGYTF.